The subject of this entry is one TCR beta chain. Its cognate antigen is unknown. This sample is drawn from a study of cytomegalovirus exposure and HLA in healthy donors. In the study overall: Of the donors genotyped, about 410 in all, 80% to 85% fell in the Caucasian-associated ancestry cluster. Overall study findings and caveats: Later analysis identified several of the most significant clusters that appeared linked to common viral pathogens.

Donors consisted of healthy bone marrow donors. Unrecorded immune exposure was likely among donors, who were nominally healthy when sampled. 60 Vbeta and 13 Jbeta primers were used in PCR. Sequenced by immunoSEQ multiplex PCR; TCRdb stores in-frame clones only, minus some. The sample carries 60,000 to 75,000 clones, 55% to 70% recorded once. This clonotype originated in a woman aged 45-65 years in good health and CMV-seronegative. Sequencing used PBMCs.

CDR3 sequence reads: CASMSEGYPYEQYF. The CDR3 nucleotides are TGTGCCAGCATGTCAGAGGGATACCCCTACGAGCAGTACTTC. The J gene is TRBJ2-5, the V gene TRBV25-1, with D tentatively TRBD2 (5 bases). The J call may be mistaken, given a closer DNA end match to TRBJ2-7. CDR1 and CDR2 (germline): MGHDK, SYGVNS. The CDR3 contains 14 residues.